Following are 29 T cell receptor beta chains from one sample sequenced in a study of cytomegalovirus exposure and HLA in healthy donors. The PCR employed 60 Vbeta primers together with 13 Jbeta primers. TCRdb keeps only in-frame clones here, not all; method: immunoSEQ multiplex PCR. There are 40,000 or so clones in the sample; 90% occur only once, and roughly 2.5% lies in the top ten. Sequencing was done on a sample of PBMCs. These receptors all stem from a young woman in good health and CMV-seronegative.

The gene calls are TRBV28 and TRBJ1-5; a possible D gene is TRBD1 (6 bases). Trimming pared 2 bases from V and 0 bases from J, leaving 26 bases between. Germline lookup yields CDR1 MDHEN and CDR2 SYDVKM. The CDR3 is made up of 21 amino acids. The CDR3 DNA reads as TGTGCCAGCAGTTTAATTTGGTTACAGGGCGACCCTCGATTTAGCAATCAGCCCCAGCATTTT. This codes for CASSLIWLQGDPRFSNQPQHF.

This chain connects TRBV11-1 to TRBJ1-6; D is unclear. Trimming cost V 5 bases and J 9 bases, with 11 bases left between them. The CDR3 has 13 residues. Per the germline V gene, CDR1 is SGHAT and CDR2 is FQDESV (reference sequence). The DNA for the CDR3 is TGTGCCAGCAGCCCCCACACGTCTTCACCCCTCCACTTT. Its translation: CASSPHTSSPLHF.

Here the CDR3 DNA reads TGTGCCACCAGCAGGGACAGGCCGATTGAAGCTTTCTTT. This encodes CATSRDRPIEAFF. V is TRBV15 and J is TRBJ1-1; 7 bases are shared with TRBD1. The CDR3 is made up of 13 amino acids. Trimming cost V 3 bases and J 7 bases; bases outside gene matches: 5. CDR1 is LNHNV, CDR2 YYDKDF, per germline (reference sequence).

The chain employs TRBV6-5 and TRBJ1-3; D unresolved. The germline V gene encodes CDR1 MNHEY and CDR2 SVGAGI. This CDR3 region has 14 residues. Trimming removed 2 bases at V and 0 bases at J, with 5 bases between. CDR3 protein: CASSYEGSGNTIYF. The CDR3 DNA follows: TGTGCCAGCAGTTACGAGGGCTCTGGAAACACCATATATTTT.

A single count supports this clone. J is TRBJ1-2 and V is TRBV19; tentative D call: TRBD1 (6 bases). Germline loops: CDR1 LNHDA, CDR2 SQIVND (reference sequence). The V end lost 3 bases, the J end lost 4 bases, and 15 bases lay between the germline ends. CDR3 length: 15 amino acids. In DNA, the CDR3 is TGTGCCAGTAGTATCCGGACAGCGGGGGGCTATGGCTACACCTTC. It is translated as CASSIRTAGGYGYTF.

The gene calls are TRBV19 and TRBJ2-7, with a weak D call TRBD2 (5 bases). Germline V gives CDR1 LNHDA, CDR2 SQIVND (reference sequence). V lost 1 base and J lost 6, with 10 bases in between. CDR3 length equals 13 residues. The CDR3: CASSIGGSAEQYF. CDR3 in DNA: TGTGCCAGTAGTATAGGCGGTAGCGCCGAGCAGTACTTC.

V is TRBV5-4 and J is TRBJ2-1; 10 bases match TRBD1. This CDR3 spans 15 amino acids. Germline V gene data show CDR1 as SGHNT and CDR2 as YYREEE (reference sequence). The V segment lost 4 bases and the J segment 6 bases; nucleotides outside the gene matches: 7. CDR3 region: CASSGDRGRFNEQFF. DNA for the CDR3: TGTGCCAGCAGCGGCGACAGGGGGCGCTTCAATGAGCAGTTCTTC.

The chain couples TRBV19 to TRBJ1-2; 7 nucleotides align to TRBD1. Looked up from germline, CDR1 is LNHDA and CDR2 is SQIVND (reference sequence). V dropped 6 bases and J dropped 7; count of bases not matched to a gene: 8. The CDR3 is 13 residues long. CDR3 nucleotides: TGTGCCAGTAGCGCTGACAGGGTTGGTGGCTACACCTTC. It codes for CASSADRVGGYTF.

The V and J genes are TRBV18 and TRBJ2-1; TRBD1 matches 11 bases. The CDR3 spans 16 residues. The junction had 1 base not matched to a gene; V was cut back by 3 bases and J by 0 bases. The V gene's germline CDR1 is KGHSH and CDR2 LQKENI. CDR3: CASSPGQGGSYNEQFF. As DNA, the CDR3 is TGTGCCAGCTCACCGGGACAGGGGGGCTCCTACAATGAGCAGTTCTTC.

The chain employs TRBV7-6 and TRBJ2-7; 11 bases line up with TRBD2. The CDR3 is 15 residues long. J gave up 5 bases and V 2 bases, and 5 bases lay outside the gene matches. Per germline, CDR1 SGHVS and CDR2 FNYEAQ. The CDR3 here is CASSLTSGSMNEQYF. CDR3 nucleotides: TGTGCCAGCAGCTTAACTAGCGGGAGTATGAACGAGCAGTACTTC.

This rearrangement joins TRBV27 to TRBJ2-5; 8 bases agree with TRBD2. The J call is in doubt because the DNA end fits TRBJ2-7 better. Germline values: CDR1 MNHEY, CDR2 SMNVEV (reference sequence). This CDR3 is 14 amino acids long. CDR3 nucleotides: TGTGCCAGCAGTGCCAGCGGGAGCGCCTACGAGCAGTACTTC. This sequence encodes CASSASGSAYEQYF.

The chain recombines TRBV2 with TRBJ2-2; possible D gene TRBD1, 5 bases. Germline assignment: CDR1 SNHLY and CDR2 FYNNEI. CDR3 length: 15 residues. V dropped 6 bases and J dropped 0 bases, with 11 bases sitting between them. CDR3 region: CASSASGTNTGELFF. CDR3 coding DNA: TGTGCCAGCAGCGCTTCAGGGACGAACACCGGGGAGCTGTTTTTT.

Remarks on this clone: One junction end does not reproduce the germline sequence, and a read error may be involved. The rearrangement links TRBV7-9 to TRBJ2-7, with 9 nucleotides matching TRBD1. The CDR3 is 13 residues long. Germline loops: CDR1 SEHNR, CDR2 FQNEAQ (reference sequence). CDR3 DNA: TGTTCCAGCAGCTTAGGACAGGGGTTGGAGCAGTACTTC. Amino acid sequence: CSSSLGQGLEQYF.

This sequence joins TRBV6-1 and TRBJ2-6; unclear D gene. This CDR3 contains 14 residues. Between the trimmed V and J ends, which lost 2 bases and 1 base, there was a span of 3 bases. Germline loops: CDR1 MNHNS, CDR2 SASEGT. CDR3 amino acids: CASSELSGANVLTF. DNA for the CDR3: TGTGCCAGCAGTGAATTATCTGGGGCCAACGTCCTGACTTTC.

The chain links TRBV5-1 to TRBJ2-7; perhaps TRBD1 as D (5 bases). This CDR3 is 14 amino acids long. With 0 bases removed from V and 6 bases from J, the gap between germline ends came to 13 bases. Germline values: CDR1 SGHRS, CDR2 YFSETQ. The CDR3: CASSLVGEGSEQYF. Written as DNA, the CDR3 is TGCGCCAGCAGCTTGGTAGGGGAAGGTAGCGAGCAGTACTTC.

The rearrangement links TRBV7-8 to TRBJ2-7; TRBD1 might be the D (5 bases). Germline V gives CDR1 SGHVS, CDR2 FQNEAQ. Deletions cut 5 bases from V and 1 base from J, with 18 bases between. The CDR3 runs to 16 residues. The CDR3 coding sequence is TGTGCCAGCAGCCCGCAACCCCCAGGGCTATCCTACGAGCAGTACTTC. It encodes CASSPQPPGLSYEQYF.

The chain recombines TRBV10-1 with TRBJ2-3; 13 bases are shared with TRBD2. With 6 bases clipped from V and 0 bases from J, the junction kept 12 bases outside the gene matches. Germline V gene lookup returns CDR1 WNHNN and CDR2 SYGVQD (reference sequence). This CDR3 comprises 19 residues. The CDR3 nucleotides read TGCGCCAGCAGAGAGGCCAAGACTAGCGGGAGGATTAGCACAGATACGCAGTATTTT. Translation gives CASREAKTSGRISTDTQYF.

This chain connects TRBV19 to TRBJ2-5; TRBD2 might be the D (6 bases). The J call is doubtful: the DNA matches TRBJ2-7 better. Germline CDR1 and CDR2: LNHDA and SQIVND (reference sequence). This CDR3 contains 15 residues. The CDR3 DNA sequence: TGTGCCAGTAGTTCTATCCGGGACTCTTTATACGAGCAGTACTTC. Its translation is CASSSIRDSLYEQYF.

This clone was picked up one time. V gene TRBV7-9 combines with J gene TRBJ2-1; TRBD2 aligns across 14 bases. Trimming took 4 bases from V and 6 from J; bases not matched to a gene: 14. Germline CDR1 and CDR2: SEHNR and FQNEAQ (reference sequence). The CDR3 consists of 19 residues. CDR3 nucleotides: TGTGCCAGCAGCTCCGGGACTAGCGGGAGCGTGGGGTTAGGCAATGAGCAGTTCTTC. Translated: CASSSGTSGSVGLGNEQFF.

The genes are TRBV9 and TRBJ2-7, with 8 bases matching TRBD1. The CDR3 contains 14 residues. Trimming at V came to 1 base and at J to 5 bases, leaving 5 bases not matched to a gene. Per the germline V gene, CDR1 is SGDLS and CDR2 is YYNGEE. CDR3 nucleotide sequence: TGTGCCAGCAGCGTACAGGACAGGGAAAACGAGCAGTACTTC. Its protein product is CASSVQDRENEQYF.

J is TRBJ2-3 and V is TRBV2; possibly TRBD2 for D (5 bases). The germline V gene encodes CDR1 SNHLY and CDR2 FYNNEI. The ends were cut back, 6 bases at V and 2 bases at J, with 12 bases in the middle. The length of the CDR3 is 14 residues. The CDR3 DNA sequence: TGTGCCAGCAGGGGCCGGACTTACACAGATACGCAGTATTTT. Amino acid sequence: CASRGRTYTDTQYF.

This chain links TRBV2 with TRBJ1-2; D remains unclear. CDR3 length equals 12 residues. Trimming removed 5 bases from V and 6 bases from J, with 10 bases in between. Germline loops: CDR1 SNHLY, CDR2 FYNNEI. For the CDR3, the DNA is TGTGCCAGCAGTACGGTGGTAGATGGCTACACCTTC. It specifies CASSTVVDGYTF. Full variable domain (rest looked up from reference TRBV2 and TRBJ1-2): EPEVTQTPSHQVTQMGQEVILRCVPISNHLYFYWYRQILGQKVEFLVSFYNNEISEKSEIFDDQFSVERPDGSNFTLKIRSTKLEDSAMYFCASSTVVDGYTFGSGTRLTVV.

The CDR3 is CASSVLGTSGTLSTDTQYF. CDR3 in DNA: TGTGCCAGCAGCGTATTAGGGACTAGCGGGACTCTTAGCACAGATACGCAGTATTTT. The rearrangement joins TRBV9 to TRBJ2-3; 13 nucleotides align to TRBD2. The trim removed 1 base at V and 0 bases at J, leaving 8 bases unmatched. This CDR3 comprises 19 residues. CDR1 is SGDLS and CDR2 is YYNGEE in the germline V gene.

The CDR3 DNA sequence: TGTGCCAGCAGTGACTCGACATGGCCCGGGGAGCTGTTTTTT. It encodes CASSDSTWPGELFF. This chain joins TRBV6-4 and TRBJ2-2; D remains ambiguous. V was pared by 0 bases and J by 6 bases, with 8 bases between. This CDR3 region has 14 residues. Germline V gene sequence: CDR1 MRHNA, CDR2 SNTAGT.

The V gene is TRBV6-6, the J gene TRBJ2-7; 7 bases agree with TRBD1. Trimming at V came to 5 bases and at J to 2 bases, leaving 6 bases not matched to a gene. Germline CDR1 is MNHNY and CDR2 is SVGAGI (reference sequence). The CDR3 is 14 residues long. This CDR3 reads CASSPNRGPYEQYF. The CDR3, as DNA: TGTGCCAGCAGTCCAAACAGGGGCCCCTACGAGCAGTACTTC.

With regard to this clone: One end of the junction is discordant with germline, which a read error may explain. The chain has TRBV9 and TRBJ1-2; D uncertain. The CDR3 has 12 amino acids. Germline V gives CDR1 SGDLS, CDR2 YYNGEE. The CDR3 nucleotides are TGTGCCAGCAGCGTAGAGGCCGGGTCGCCGGTCTTC. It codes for CASSVEAGSPVF.

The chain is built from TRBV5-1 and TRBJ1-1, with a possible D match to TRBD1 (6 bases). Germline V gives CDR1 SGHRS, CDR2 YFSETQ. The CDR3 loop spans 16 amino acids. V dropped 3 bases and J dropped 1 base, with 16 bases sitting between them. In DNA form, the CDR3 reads TGCGCCAGCAGCTCCTTGACAGGACGGGGGAACACTGAAGCTTTCTTT. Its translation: CASSSLTGRGNTEAFF.

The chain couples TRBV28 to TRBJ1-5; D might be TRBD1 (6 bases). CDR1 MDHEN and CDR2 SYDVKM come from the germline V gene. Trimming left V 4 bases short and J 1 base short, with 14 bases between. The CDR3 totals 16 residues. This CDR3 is CASSWRGGGSNQPQHF. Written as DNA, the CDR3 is TGTGCCAGCAGTTGGAGGGGGGGCGGGAGCAATCAGCCCCAGCATTTT.

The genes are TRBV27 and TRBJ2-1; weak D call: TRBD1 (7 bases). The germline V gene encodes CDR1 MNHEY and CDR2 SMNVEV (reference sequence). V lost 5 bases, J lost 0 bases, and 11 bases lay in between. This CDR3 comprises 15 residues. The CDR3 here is CASSPRDSSYNEQFF. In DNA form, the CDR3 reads TGTGCCAGCAGTCCGCGGGACAGCTCCTACAATGAGCAGTTCTTC.